This entry features one T cell receptor (beta chain) sequence. The source of the sample is a study of blood T cell repertoires in COVID-19. Study context: Nucleic acid was either cDNA or gDNA, and it came from T cells, B-cell-depleted T cells, or PBMCs.

In the authors' workflow: Estimates of nucleated cell counts were drawn from the amplification of reference gene primers. Repertoires were generated with immunoSEQ multiplex PCR, while TCRdb's copy carries only in-frame clones and drops some. D and trimming come from the DNA, and the V and J calls and clone size come from that table. Among roughly 110,000 clones listed, about 64% were seen once. Between the trimmed V and J ends, which lost 1 base and 10 bases, there was a span of 9 bases. Germline assignment: CDR1 DFQATT and CDR2 SNEGSKA (reference sequence). The CDR3 is 11 residues long. This chain joins TRBV20-1 and TRBJ2-3; tentatively, D is TRBD1 (6 bases). Sequencing was performed on peripheral blood. This clonotype originated in a human donor with acute or convalescent COVID-19. The donor label of this sample is uncertain. The DNA for the CDR3 is TGCAGTGCTAGAGTACAGGGTGCGCAGTATTTT. Protein product: CSARVQGAQYF.